The present entry profiles one T cell receptor (beta chain) with its context. Trimming took off 4 bases at V and 7 bases at J, with 11 bases between the two ends. The CDR3 totals 13 residues. Looked up from germline, CDR1 is LNHDA and CDR2 is SQIVND (reference sequence). The data derive from a study of CD8+ T cells in alopecia areata. Isolated RNA was reverse transcribed into cDNA used as the sequencing template. The method was immunoSEQ multiplex PCR; TCRdb's version includes in-frame clones alone and lacks a portion of them. The data contain under 65,000 clones, 44% of them seen just once; the ten biggest clones take up 51%.

Sequencing used NKG2D-low CD8+ T cells sorted from blood. The V call is TRBV19, the J call TRBJ2-1; D may be TRBD1 or TRBD2 (5 bases each). This receptor was obtained from a human donor with alopecia areata. CDR3 sequence (DNA): TGTGCCAGTAGTACTCAGGGAGTAAATGAGCAGTTCTTC. It specifies CASSTQGVNEQFF.